One sample yielded the 20 T cell receptor beta chains listed below, sequenced in a study of OX40 agonist ivuxolimab in advanced cancers. The method behind the library was the immunoSEQ multiplex PCR assay. Sourced from immuneACCESS, this table was stored by TCRdb with only in-frame sequences that have V and J called. A share of the clones is absent; for the studies checked, an unresolved V gene accounts for under half, and the remainder has no known explanation. This sample has about 5,600 clones in its table, and around 71% of those were observed once. The top ten clones comprise 60% to 65% of the sample. The specimen was CD4+ or CD8+ T cells sorted from blood, collected in a trial of the OX40 agonist ivuxolimab. The receptors derive from an adult with an advanced solid tumor such as melanoma, head and neck, liver or kidney cancer.

The genes are TRBV7-6 and TRBJ1-6, with D perhaps matching TRBD1 (5 bases). Trimming removed 0 bases from V and 7 bases from J, with 7 bases in between. Looked up from germline, CDR1 is SGHVS and CDR2 is FNYEAQ. The CDR3 spans 14 residues. The CDR3 region is CASSLAGGNSPLHF. As DNA, the CDR3 is TGTGCCAGCAGCTTAGCTGGGGGAAATTCACCCCTCCACTTT.

V gene TRBV11-3 combines with J gene TRBJ2-2, with D tentatively TRBD2 (6 bases). With 5 bases removed from V and 0 bases from J, the gap between germline ends came to 10 bases. This CDR3 comprises 15 residues. Germline loops: CDR1 SGHNT, CDR2 YENEEA. In DNA form, the CDR3 reads TGTGCCAGCAGCATCCGGGACTCGAACACCGGGGAGCTGTTTTTT. Protein product: CASSIRDSNTGELFF.

This clone appeared a few times. The chain couples TRBV7-3 to TRBJ2-3, with D perhaps matching TRBD1 (6 bases). Germline CDR1 is SGHTA and CDR2 is FQGTGA. V was shortened by 5 bases and J by 0 bases, with 12 bases between the two germline ends. There are 15 residues in the CDR3. As DNA, the CDR3 is TGTGCCAGCAGCGAGGGACATACCAGCACAGATACGCAGTATTTT. It codes for CASSEGHTSTDTQYF.

This chain uses TRBV7-6 with TRBJ2-3; D possibly corresponds to TRBD1 (5 bases). Germline values: CDR1 SGHVS, CDR2 FNYEAQ. With 1 base removed from V and 5 bases from J, the gap between germline ends came to 13 bases. This CDR3 spans 15 amino acids. The CDR3 DNA is TGTGCCAGCAGCTTAGTAGGGGCAGGGATAGATACGCAGTATTTT. As protein: CASSLVGAGIDTQYF.

CDR3 sequence reads: CASSLNQAGGGSGNTIYF. The CDR3 DNA follows: TGTGCCAGCAGCTTAAATCAGGCCGGAGGGGGCTCTGGAAACACCATATATTTT. The rearrangement links TRBV7-2 to TRBJ1-3; tentatively, D is TRBD1 (6 bases). V shed 2 bases and J shed 0 bases, with 17 bases lying between them. The germline gives CDR1 SGHTA, CDR2 FQGNSA. This CDR3 has 18 residues.

The chain uses TRBV27 and TRBJ1-5; 9 bases match TRBD1. CDR1 is MNHEY and CDR2 is SMNVEV in the germline V gene (reference sequence). The CDR3 runs to 15 residues. With 6 bases clipped from V and 6 bases from J, the junction kept 9 bases outside the gene matches. The CDR3 here is CASRSTGGATQPQHF. CDR3 coding DNA: TGTGCCAGCAGGTCAACAGGGGGCGCGACTCAGCCCCAGCATTTT.

J is TRBJ2-7 and V is TRBV18, with 8 bases aligning to TRBD1. The J segment lost 5 bases and the V segment lost 0 bases, leaving 9 bases of the junction unmatched. CDR1 and CDR2 from the germline V gene are KGHSH and LQKENI. The CDR3 length is 16 residues. Written as DNA, the CDR3 is TGTGCCAGCTCACCACCCCGGACAGGGCAGAACCACGAGCAGTACTTC. Translated, it gives CASSPPRTGQNHEQYF.

V usage is TRBV19 and J usage is TRBJ2-1; possible D gene TRBD2, 6 bases. The germline V gene encodes CDR1 LNHDA and CDR2 SQIVND (reference sequence). CDR3 length: 12 amino acids. Trimming pared 5 bases from V and 12 bases from J, leaving 14 bases between. The CDR3, as DNA: TGTGCCAGTAGTTTCGGCGGACTATTGCAGTTCTTC. Its translation is CASSFGGLLQFF.

V and J are TRBV6-5 and TRBJ2-5; the D call may be TRBD1 or TRBD2 (6 bases each). Germline V gene sequence: CDR1 MNHEY, CDR2 SVGAGI. The CDR3 covers 13 residues. V lost 10 bases and J lost 5, with 17 bases in between. This CDR3 is CATSWGARETQYF. For the CDR3, the DNA is TGTGCCACCTCTTGGGGGGCCCGGGAGACCCAGTACTTC.

The rearrangement links TRBV19 to TRBJ2-1; D could derive from TRBD1 or TRBD2 (5 bases each). Trimming pared 2 bases from V and 2 bases from J, leaving 10 bases between. Germline CDR1 and CDR2: LNHDA and SQIVND (reference sequence). There are 15 residues in the CDR3. The CDR3 protein is CASSITRGAYNEQFF. The DNA for the CDR3 is TGTGCCAGTAGTATAACCCGAGGGGCCTACAATGAGCAGTTCTTC.

The chain employs TRBV5-4 and TRBJ1-2, with D possibly matching TRBD1 (5 bases). The germline CDR1 and CDR2 sequences are SGHNT and YYREEE (reference sequence). V was shortened by 0 bases and J by 3 bases, with 9 bases between the two germline ends. This CDR3 spans 14 amino acids. The CDR3 nucleotides read TGTGCCAGCAGCTTGGGGGACTCTTACTATGGCTACACCTTC. It translates to CASSLGDSYYGYTF.

This clone turned up a few times. The chain employs TRBV4-1 and TRBJ2-1, with 9 bases identical to TRBD2. Trimming cost V 4 bases and J 1 base; bases outside gene matches: 2. This CDR3 comprises 15 residues. Per germline, CDR1 MGHRA and CDR2 YSYEKL. As DNA, the CDR3 is TGCGCCAGCAGCCTGACTAGCGGATCCTACAATGAGCAGTTCTTC. It yields the protein CASSLTSGSYNEQFF.

The chain carries TRBV29-1 and TRBJ2-3; D uncertain. This CDR3 comprises 9 residues. The germline V gene encodes CDR1 SQVTM and CDR2 ANQGSEA. V was clipped by 6 bases and J by 14 bases, with 12 bases between them. In DNA form, the CDR3 reads TGCAGCGTCGCGGAGCCTCCGTATTTT. Encoded protein: CSVAEPPYF.

This sequence joins TRBV27 and TRBJ2-1; 7 nucleotides align to TRBD2. The germline V gene has CDR1 MNHEY and CDR2 SMNVEV (reference sequence). V was pared by 8 bases and J by 7 bases, with 8 bases of the junction left unmatched. This CDR3 comprises 13 residues. CDR3 sequence: CASLSAAGNEQFF. The CDR3 nucleotides read TGTGCCAGCCTCTCCGCAGCGGGGAATGAGCAGTTCTTC.

V and J are TRBV11-2 and TRBJ2-2; perhaps TRBD1 as D (5 bases). In germline, CDR1 is SGHAT, CDR2 FQNNGV. Trimming shortened V by 6 bases and J by 3 bases, and 17 bases separated the two germline ends. The CDR3 consists of 16 residues. The CDR3 bases are TGTGCCAGCAGACACCCTGCCGACAGATACACCGGGGAGCTGTTTTTT. It yields the protein CASRHPADRYTGELFF. Full variable domain (outside the CDR3, taken from reference TRBV11-2 and TRBJ2-2): EAGVAQSPRYKIIEKRQSVAFWCNPISGHATLYWYQQILGQGPKLLIQFQNNGVVDDSQLPKDRFSAERLKGVDSTLKIQPAKLEDSAVYLCASRHPADRYTGELFFGEGSRLTVL.

The chain uses TRBV29-1 and TRBJ2-7; D possibly corresponds to TRBD2 (6 bases). The CDR3 runs 11 residues. Trimming pared 3 bases from V and 7 bases from J, leaving 10 bases between. CDR1 and CDR2 from the germline V gene are SQVTM and ANQGSEA. The chain's CDR3 is CSVEAGREQYF. The CDR3 nucleotides read TGCAGCGTTGAGGCGGGGCGGGAGCAGTACTTC.

The chain carries TRBV9 and TRBJ2-5; D not certain. The germline V gene encodes CDR1 SGDLS and CDR2 YYNGEE. V was pared by 0 bases and J by 5 bases, with 14 bases between. This CDR3 is built from 15 residues. The CDR3 protein is CASSVDHSPRETQYF. The CDR3 DNA reads as TGTGCCAGCAGCGTAGACCACAGTCCTAGGGAGACCCAGTACTTC.

The rearrangement joins TRBV4-1 to TRBJ2-1; D perhaps matches TRBD2 (6 bases). The CDR3 runs 15 residues. Germline values: CDR1 MGHRA, CDR2 YSYEKL. V lost 2 bases and J 7 bases, leaving 15 bases between the germline ends. The CDR3 here is CASSQSQGGLNEQFF. The DNA of the CDR3 is TGCGCCAGCAGCCAATCCCAAGGAGGGCTTAATGAGCAGTTCTTC.

V usage is TRBV4-1 and J usage is TRBJ1-3, with D possibly TRBD1 on 5 matching bases. V gave up 0 bases and J gave up 4 bases, with 16 bases separating them. Germline assignment: CDR1 MGHRA and CDR2 YSYEKL. This CDR3 contains 17 residues. The DNA of the CDR3 is TGCGCCAGCAGCCAAGAGGACACCCTAACTAAAGGAAACACCATATATTTT. Amino acids: CASSQEDTLTKGNTIYF.

The chain joins TRBV4-3 to TRBJ2-3; D gene uncertain. V was shortened by 2 bases and J by 0 bases, with 9 bases between the two germline ends. The CDR3 totals 15 residues. CDR1 LGHNA and CDR2 YSLEER come from the germline V gene. The CDR3 coding sequence is TGCGCCAGCAGCCAAAATTTGGCTAGCACAGATACGCAGTATTTT. Encoded protein: CASSQNLASTDTQYF.